This TCR beta chain was retrieved from a study of metastatic and nonmetastatic thyroid tumors. Patients underwent thyroid surgery, and none had received any treatment before it. TCRdb redid the clone calls on the PCR reads using MiXCR. The profile shows around 18,000 clones, roughly 23% of them singletons. This clone was picked up many times. Germline CDR1 is SGHNT and CDR2 is YENEEA. There are 15 residues in the CDR3. Trimming took 5 bases from V and 5 from J; bases not matched to a gene: 7. The sequencing sample was made of tumor tissue. The receptor's source is a female donor with papillary thyroid cancer or a benign thyroid nodule (not recorded which). Some clones in this sample may be carry-over from other donors' samples. The chain carries TRBV11-3 and TRBJ1-5; TRBD1 agrees at 9 bases. CDR3 loop: CASSPLDRGYQPQHF. In DNA, the CDR3 is TGTGCCAGCAGCCCCCTGGACAGGGGTTATCAGCCCCAGCATTTT.